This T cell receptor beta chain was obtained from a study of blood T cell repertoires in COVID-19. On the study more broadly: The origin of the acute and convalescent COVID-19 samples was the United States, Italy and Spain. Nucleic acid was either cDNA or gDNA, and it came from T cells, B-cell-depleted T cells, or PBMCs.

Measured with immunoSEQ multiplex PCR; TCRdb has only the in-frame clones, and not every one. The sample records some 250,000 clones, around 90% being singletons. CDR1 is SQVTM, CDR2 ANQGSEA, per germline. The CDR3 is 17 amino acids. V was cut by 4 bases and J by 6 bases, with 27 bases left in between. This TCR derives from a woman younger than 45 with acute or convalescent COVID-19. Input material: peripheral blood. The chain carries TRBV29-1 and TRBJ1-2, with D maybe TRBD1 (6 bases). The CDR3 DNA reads TGCAGCGTTGTTGCGGGGGCGGGGGACCCCACCTGGAATGGCTACACCTTC. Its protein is CSVVAGAGDPTWNGYTF.